The 26 T cell receptor beta chains below all came from one sample that was sequenced in a study of cytomegalovirus exposure and HLA in healthy donors. 60 Vbeta and 13 Jbeta primers were used in PCR. Repertoires were generated with immunoSEQ multiplex PCR, while TCRdb's copy carries only in-frame clones and drops some. The sample records fewer than 150,000 clones, 85% being singletons. The sequenced material came from PBMCs. These TCRs come from a woman aged 30 to 39 in good health and CMV-seropositive.

The rearrangement joins TRBV28 to TRBJ2-1; possibly TRBD2 for D (5 bases). This CDR3 is 16 amino acids long. The V gene's germline CDR1 is MDHEN and CDR2 SYDVKM. V shed 2 bases and J shed 0 bases, with 11 bases lying between them. The CDR3 here is CASSLRETSSYNEQFF. The CDR3 region has the DNA TGTGCCAGCAGTTTAAGGGAGACTTCCTCCTACAATGAGCAGTTCTTC.

The chain recombines TRBV9 with TRBJ2-7, with 7 positions matching TRBD2. The CDR3 totals 16 residues. In germline, CDR1 is SGDLS, CDR2 YYNGEE. V gave up 10 bases and J gave up 0 bases; unmatched junction bases: 16. The CDR3 region is CAPPSLGSGTSYEQYF. Here the CDR3 DNA reads TGTGCCCCTCCCTCTCTGGGGAGCGGGACCTCCTACGAGCAGTACTTC.

A single count supports this clone. One junction end does not reproduce the germline sequence, and a read error may be involved. The rearrangement uses TRBV7-9 and TRBJ2-7; D is perhaps TRBD1 (6 bases). The V gene's germline CDR1 is SEHNR and CDR2 FQNEAQ (reference sequence). This CDR3 has 14 amino acids. The CDR3: CSSSFQGHGYEQYF. The CDR3 nucleotides read TGTTCCAGCAGCTTTCAGGGACACGGCTACGAGCAGTACTTC.

V usage is TRBV25-1 and J usage is TRBJ2-7; D is possibly TRBD2 (6 bases). There are 13 residues in the CDR3. Per germline, CDR1 MGHDK and CDR2 SYGVNS. V lost 3 bases and J 3 bases, leaving 9 bases between the germline ends. The CDR3 protein is CASSEVGGYEQYF. The CDR3 region has the DNA TGTGCCAGCAGTGAGGTGGGGGGCTACGAGCAGTACTTC.

The J gene is TRBJ2-5, the V gene TRBV9; 10 bases match TRBD2. After removal of 4 bases from V and 3 bases from J, the junction contained 3 bases not matched to a gene. This CDR3 has 14 amino acids. Germline assignment: CDR1 SGDLS and CDR2 YYNGEE. The CDR3, as DNA: TGTGCCAGCAGCCGGACTAGCGGAAAAGAGACCCAGTACTTC. Translation gives CASSRTSGKETQYF.

V and J are TRBV28 and TRBJ2-7, with 9 bases aligning to TRBD2. V was clipped by 5 bases and J by 0 bases; unmatched bases: 11. Per germline, CDR1 MDHEN and CDR2 SYDVKM. The CDR3 runs 17 residues. This CDR3 is CASSLYSLAGTSYEQYF. CDR3 DNA sequence: TGTGCCAGCAGTCTTTACTCCCTAGCGGGAACCTCCTACGAGCAGTACTTC. Full variable domain (rest looked up from reference TRBV28 and TRBJ2-7): DVKVTQSSRYLVKRTGEKVFLECVQDMDHENMFWYRQDPGLGLRLIYFSYDVKMKEKGDIPEGYSVSREKKERFSLILESASTNQTSMYLCASSLYSLAGTSYEQYFGPGTRLTVT.

The V and J genes are TRBV6-5 and TRBJ2-1; the match to TRBD1 covers 8 bases. CDR1 MNHEY and CDR2 SVGAGI come from the germline V gene. The CDR3 extends over 16 amino acids. Trimming took 0 bases from V and 6 from J; bases not matched to a gene: 7. The CDR3 loop reads CASSYSTGVPGNEQFF. The CDR3 coding sequence is TGTGCCAGCAGTTACTCGACAGGGGTCCCGGGCAATGAGCAGTTCTTC.

The V and J genes are TRBV10-2 and TRBJ1-1, with 7 bases matching TRBD1. V shed 3 bases, J shed 4 bases, and the junction held 2 bases outside the gene matches. The CDR3 runs 13 residues. Germline V gene lookup returns CDR1 WSHSY and CDR2 SAAADI. In nucleotides, the CDR3 is TGCGCCAGCAGTGAACAGGGGAGCACTGAAGCTTTCTTT. As protein: CASSEQGSTEAFF.

This chain connects TRBV7-9 to TRBJ2-3, with D possibly being TRBD1 (5 bases). The CDR3 runs 14 residues. V was pared by 1 base and J by 0 bases, with 5 bases between. Germline V CDR1 and CDR2: SEHNR, FQNEAQ (reference sequence). CDR3 residues: CASSLGTSTDTQYF. The DNA of the CDR3 is TGTGCCAGCAGCTTAGGGACAAGCACAGATACGCAGTATTTT.

The V and J genes are TRBV27 and TRBJ2-2, with 8 bases that match TRBD1. Trimming removed 4 bases from V and 6 bases from J; junction bases left unmatched: 4. The CDR3 consists of 14 residues. The germline CDR1 and CDR2 sequences are MNHEY and SMNVEV (reference sequence). The CDR3 sequence: CASSSLQGAGELFF. The DNA for the CDR3 is TGTGCCAGCAGTTCCCTACAGGGGGCCGGGGAGCTGTTTTTT.

In this sample, this clone turned up a few times. The V call is TRBV9, the J call TRBJ2-3; 10 bases map to TRBD2. Per the germline V gene, CDR1 is SGDLS and CDR2 is YYNGEE. The ends lost 3 bases at V and 11 bases at J; junction bases unmatched: 12. The CDR3 loop spans 15 amino acids. CDR3 loop: CASSASGLAETRQYF. The CDR3 nucleotides are TGTGCCAGCAGCGCCAGTGGACTAGCGGAGACGAGGCAGTATTTT. Variable domain in full (rest from reference TRBV9 and TRBJ2-3): DSGVTQTPKHLITATGQRVTLRCSPRSGDLSVYWYQQSLDQGLQFLIQYYNGEERAKGNILERFSAQQFPDLHSELNLSSLELGDSALYFCASSASGLAETRQYFGPGTRLTVL.

This clone was detected only a few times. This chain links TRBV15 with TRBJ2-6, with D possibly TRBD2 on 6 matching bases. The CDR3 has 17 residues. V was shortened by 0 bases and J by 0 bases, with 9 bases between the two germline ends. CDR1 and CDR2 (germline): LNHNV, YYDKDF (reference sequence). The CDR3 nucleotides are TGTGCCACCAGCAGAGAGGGGGACTCCTCTGGGGCCAACGTCCTGACTTTC. Translating gives CATSREGDSSGANVLTF.

This clone was observed a single time. The V gene is TRBV10-3, the J gene TRBJ2-7; the D is unclear. In germline, CDR1 is ENHRY, CDR2 SYGVKD. Trimming took off 2 bases at V and 7 bases at J, with 6 bases between the two ends. The CDR3 extends over 11 amino acids. The DNA of the CDR3 is TGTGCCATCAGTGAGAGTGCGGAGCAGTACTTC. It encodes CAISESAEQYF.

The chain uses TRBV7-9 and TRBJ2-7, with a possible D match to TRBD2 (5 bases). The CDR3 extends over 14 amino acids. V lost 5 bases and J 5 bases, leaving 16 bases between the germline ends. Germline CDR1 SEHNR, CDR2 FQNEAQ (reference sequence). For the CDR3, the DNA is TGTGCCAGCAGCCTGGAGGCGCAAGGCGACGAGCAGTACTTC. It specifies CASSLEAQGDEQYF.

This clone has just one count. The chain links TRBV10-3 to TRBJ2-4; TRBD2 might be the D (6 bases). The CDR3 loop spans 17 amino acids. The germline V gene has CDR1 ENHRY and CDR2 SYGVKD. The V and J ends lost 0 bases and 0 bases respectively, with 12 bases between them. Here the CDR3 DNA reads TGTGCCATCAGTGAGTCAGCGGGCGTTCTAGCCAAAAACATTCAGTACTTC. Its protein product is CAISESAGVLAKNIQYF.

This rearrangement joins TRBV7-3 to TRBJ2-3, with D perhaps TRBD2 (6 bases). CDR3 length equals 13 residues. Trimming shortened V by 3 bases and J by 6 bases, and 10 bases separated the two germline ends. Per germline, CDR1 SGHTA and CDR2 FQGTGA. The CDR3 DNA is TGTGCCAGCAGCTTGGGACTTGGGGATACGCAGTATTTT. Its protein product is CASSLGLGDTQYF.

As to this clone: Other DNA sequences in the sample encode the same CDR3. The chain uses TRBV28 and TRBJ1-2; D uncertain. V lost 1 base and J 4 bases, leaving 4 bases between the germline ends. In germline, CDR1 is MDHEN, CDR2 SYDVKM. The CDR3 runs to 12 residues. CDR3: CASSLSSYGYTF. CDR3 DNA: TGTGCCAGCAGTTTATCCAGCTATGGCTACACCTTC.

This clone was seen once. The chain links TRBV28 to TRBJ2-7; perhaps TRBD1 as D (7 bases). The germline V gene has CDR1 MDHEN and CDR2 SYDVKM. This CDR3 is 15 amino acids long. The germline V and J ends were trimmed by 2 bases and 1 base, with 12 bases remaining between them. This chain's CDR3 is CASSLGGGESYEQYF. The CDR3 DNA follows: TGTGCCAGCAGTTTAGGAGGGGGCGAGTCCTACGAGCAGTACTTC.

This clone was found once. The chain recombines TRBV9 with TRBJ1-2, with TRBD1 as a possible D gene (5 bases). Germline V gives CDR1 SGDLS, CDR2 YYNGEE. V was shortened by 0 bases and J by 4 bases, with 16 bases between the two germline ends. The CDR3 loop spans 16 amino acids. CDR3 in amino acids: CASSVGRGGGLYGYTF. CDR3 DNA sequence: TGTGCCAGCAGCGTAGGAAGGGGAGGAGGCCTCTATGGCTACACCTTC.

This clone was counted once. V gene TRBV7-9 combines with J gene TRBJ1-2; TRBD1 agrees at 7 bases. From germline, CDR1 is SEHNR and CDR2 FQNEAQ (reference sequence). The CDR3 is made up of 15 amino acids. The ends lost 1 base at V and 4 bases at J; junction bases unmatched: 6. The chain's CDR3 is CASSLGTGEAYGYTF. CDR3 bases: TGTGCCAGCAGCTTAGGGACAGGAGAAGCCTATGGCTACACCTTC.

The V call is TRBV30, the J call TRBJ2-3; TRBD1 agrees at 11 bases. Germline V lookup: CDR1 GTSNPN, CDR2 SVGIG (reference sequence). CDR3 length equals 14 residues. Losses at the gene ends were 3 bases for V and 3 bases for J; bases not matched to a gene: 2. CDR3 loop: CAWRRDRGTDTQYF. CDR3 nucleotides: TGTGCCTGGAGACGGGACAGGGGGACAGATACGCAGTATTTT.

The chain links TRBV7-3 to TRBJ2-1; the match to TRBD1 covers 7 bases. The CDR3 totals 13 residues. With V trimmed by 4 bases and J by 11 bases, 8 bases remained unmatched. Germline lookup yields CDR1 SGHTA and CDR2 FQGTGA. The CDR3, as DNA: TGTGCCAGCAGCTCCCAAACAGGGGAACAGCAGTTCTTC. This sequence encodes CASSSQTGEQQFF.

This clone was seen a handful of times. The V call is TRBV5-1, the J call TRBJ1-2; 10 bases align to TRBD1. V trimming: 3 bases; J trimming: 6 bases; junction bases outside the gene matches: 14. This CDR3 comprises 17 residues. Per germline, CDR1 SGHRS and CDR2 YFSETQ. The CDR3, as DNA: TGCGCCAGCAGCTCGACCCACCGGACAGGGGGGTTCGATGGCTACACCTTC. Translating it yields CASSSTHRTGGFDGYTF.

This clone was detected a few times. The chain uses TRBV28 and TRBJ2-2, with D hard to call. In germline, CDR1 is MDHEN, CDR2 SYDVKM. The CDR3 extends over 13 amino acids. Trimming took off 2 bases at V and 6 bases at J, with 7 bases between the two ends. CDR3 protein: CASSLTVPGELFF. The CDR3 DNA sequence: TGTGCCAGCAGTTTAACGGTTCCCGGGGAGCTGTTTTTT.

The chain recombines TRBV7-9 with TRBJ2-5; TRBD1 agrees at 9 bases. The CDR3 length is 15 residues. With 5 bases clipped from V and 4 bases from J, the junction kept 8 bases outside the gene matches. Germline CDR1 and CDR2: SEHNR and FQNEAQ (reference sequence). CDR3 protein: CASSPRTGAPETQYF. The CDR3 DNA is TGTGCCAGCAGCCCCCGGACAGGGGCCCCAGAGACCCAGTACTTC.

This chain connects TRBV15 to TRBJ2-5, with unresolved D. The germline gives CDR1 LNHNV, CDR2 YYDKDF (reference sequence). The CDR3 sequence is 13 residues long. The V end was cut by 1 base, the J end by 3 bases, with 6 bases between. CDR3 region: CATSRAPEETQYF. In DNA, the CDR3 is TGTGCCACCAGCAGAGCTCCCGAAGAGACCCAGTACTTC.